This T cell receptor beta chain was recovered during a study of blood T cell repertoires in COVID-19. Overall study: Nucleic acid was either cDNA or gDNA, and it came from T cells, B-cell-depleted T cells, or PBMCs.

From germline, CDR1 is SGHVS and CDR2 FNYEAQ. CDR3 length: 15 amino acids. V was pared by 0 bases and J by 2 bases, with 11 bases between. TCRdb's copy holds only in-frame clones and misses some; the assay was immunoSEQ multiplex PCR. The sample includes over 200,000 clones, just over 85% of them seen just once. Sequenced sample: peripheral blood. The sequence was collected from a man aged 25 to 45 who had recovered from COVID-19. The chain is built from TRBV7-6 and TRBJ2-7; a weak D match, TRBD1 (6 bases). CDR3 sequence: CASSLARDKTYEQYF. DNA for the CDR3: TGTGCCAGCAGCTTAGCCCGGGACAAAACCTACGAGCAGTACTTC. Together with reference TRBV7-6 and TRBJ2-7, the CDR3 gives the full variable domain: GAGVSQSPRYKVTKRGQDVALRCDPISGHVSLYWYRQALGQGPEFLTYFNYEAQQDKSGLPNDRFSAERPEGSISTLTIQRTEQRDSAMYRCASSLARDKTYEQYFGPGTRLTVT.